This T cell receptor beta chain was captured by sequencing in a study of cytomegalovirus exposure and HLA in healthy donors. Both 60 Vbeta primers and 13 Jbeta primers went into the PCR. Data came from immunoSEQ multiplex PCR; TCRdb stores just in-frame clones and leaves some out. There are 110,000 to 150,000 clones in the sample, with less than 3% held by the top ten. The CDR3 totals 16 residues. Germline CDR1 SGHVS, CDR2 FQNEAQ. V trimming: 5 bases; J trimming: 4 bases; junction bases outside the gene matches: 11. Broader study findings: A later examination showed that TCR association rates differed by HLA locus, with DRB1 most and HLA-C fewest. TRBV6-2, TRBV6-3 and some other V segments were excluded as indistinguishable. The authors later found most CMV-associated TCR beta chains appeared HLA-restricted.

On this clone itself: Its antigen remains unidentified.

The sample comprised PBMCs. The origin of this receptor is a man in his forties or fifties in good health and CMV-seronegative. This chain links TRBV7-8 with TRBJ1-1; 9 bases fit TRBD1. CDR3 sequence (DNA): TGTGCCAGCAGCCCACAGGGGGCGCGAGATTTCACTGAAGCTTTCTTT. It specifies CASSPQGARDFTEAFF. Full variable domain (missing parts from reference TRBV7-8 and TRBJ1-1): GAGVSQSPRYKVAKRGQDVALRCDPISGHVSLFWYQQALGQGPEFLTYFQNEAQLDKSGLPSDRFFAERPEGSVSTLKIQRTQQEDSAVYLCASSPQGARDFTEAFFGQGTRLTVV.